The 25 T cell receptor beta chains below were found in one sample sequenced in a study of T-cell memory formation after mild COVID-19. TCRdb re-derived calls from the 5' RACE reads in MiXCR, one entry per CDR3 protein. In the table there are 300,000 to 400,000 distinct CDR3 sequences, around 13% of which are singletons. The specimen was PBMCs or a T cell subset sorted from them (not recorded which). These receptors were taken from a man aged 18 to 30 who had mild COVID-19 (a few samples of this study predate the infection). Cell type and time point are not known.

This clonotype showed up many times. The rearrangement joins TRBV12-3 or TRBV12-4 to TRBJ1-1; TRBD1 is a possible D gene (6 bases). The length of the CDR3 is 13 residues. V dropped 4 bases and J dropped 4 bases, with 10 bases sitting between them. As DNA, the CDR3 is TGTGCCAGCAGTTCCACAGGGACCACTGAAGCTTTCTTT. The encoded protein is CASSSTGTTEAFF.

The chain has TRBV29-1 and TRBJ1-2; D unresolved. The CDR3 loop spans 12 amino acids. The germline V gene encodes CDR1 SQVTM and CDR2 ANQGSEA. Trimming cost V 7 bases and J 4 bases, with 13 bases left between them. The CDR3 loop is CSAMDDPYGYTF. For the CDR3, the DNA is TGCAGCGCAATGGACGACCCCTATGGCTACACCTTC.

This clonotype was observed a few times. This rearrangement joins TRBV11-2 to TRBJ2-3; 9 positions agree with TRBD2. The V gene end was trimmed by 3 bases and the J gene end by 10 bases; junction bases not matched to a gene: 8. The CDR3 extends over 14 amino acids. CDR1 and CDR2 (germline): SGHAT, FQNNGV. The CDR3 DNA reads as TGTGCCAGCAGCTTGGCTAGCGGGGCCGGGGCGCAGTATTTT. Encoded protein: CASSLASGAGAQYF.

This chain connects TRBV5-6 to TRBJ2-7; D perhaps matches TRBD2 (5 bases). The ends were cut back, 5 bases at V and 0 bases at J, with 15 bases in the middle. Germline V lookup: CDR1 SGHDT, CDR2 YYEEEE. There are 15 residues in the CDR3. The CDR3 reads CASSPGKFGSYEQYV. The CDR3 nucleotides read TGTGCCAGCAGTCCCGGGAAGTTCGGCTCCTACGAGCAGTACGTC.

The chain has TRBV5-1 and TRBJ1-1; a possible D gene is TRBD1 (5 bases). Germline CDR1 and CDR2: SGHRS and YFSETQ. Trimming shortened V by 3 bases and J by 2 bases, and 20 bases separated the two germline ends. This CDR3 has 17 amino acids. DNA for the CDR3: TGCGCCAGCAGCTCACCCCAGGGAAGAGCGGATAACACTGAAGCTTTCTTT. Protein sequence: CASSSPQGRADNTEAFF.

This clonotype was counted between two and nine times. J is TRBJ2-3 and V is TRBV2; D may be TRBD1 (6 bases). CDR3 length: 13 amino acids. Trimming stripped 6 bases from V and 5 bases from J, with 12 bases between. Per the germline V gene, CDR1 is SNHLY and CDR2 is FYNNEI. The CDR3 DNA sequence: TGTGCCAGCAGACAGGGCCGTGAAGATACGCAGTATTTT. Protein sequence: CASRQGREDTQYF.

CDR3 sequence (DNA): TGTGCCAGCAGGCCGACAGGGTCGTTTGGCTACACCTTC. Translated, it gives CASRPTGSFGYTF. This chain uses TRBV7-2 with TRBJ1-2; 7 bases are shared with TRBD1. Trimming cost V 6 bases and J 7 bases; bases outside gene matches: 8. Germline CDR1 and CDR2: SGHTA and FQGNSA. The CDR3 has 13 residues.

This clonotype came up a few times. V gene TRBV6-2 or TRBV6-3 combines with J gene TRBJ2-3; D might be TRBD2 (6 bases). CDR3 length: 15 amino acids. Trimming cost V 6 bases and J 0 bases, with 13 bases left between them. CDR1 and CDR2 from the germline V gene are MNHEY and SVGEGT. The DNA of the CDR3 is TGTGCCAGCAGCCTCCGGAGGGCGAGCACAGATACGCAGTATTTT. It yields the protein CASSLRRASTDTQYF.

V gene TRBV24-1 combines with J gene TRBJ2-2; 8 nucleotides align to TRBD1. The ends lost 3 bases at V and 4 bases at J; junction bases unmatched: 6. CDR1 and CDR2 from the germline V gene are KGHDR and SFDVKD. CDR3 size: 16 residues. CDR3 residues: CATSDAGGEVTGELFF. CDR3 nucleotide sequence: TGTGCCACCAGTGATGCAGGGGGCGAGGTCACCGGGGAGCTGTTTTTT.

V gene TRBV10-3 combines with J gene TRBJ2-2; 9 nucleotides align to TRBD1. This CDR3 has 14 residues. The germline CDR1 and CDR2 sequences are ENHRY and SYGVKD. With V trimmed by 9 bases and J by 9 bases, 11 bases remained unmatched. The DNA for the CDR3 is TGTGCCATTTTGAGGACAGGGGAGATAAGGGAGCTGTTTTTT. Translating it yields CAILRTGEIRELFF.

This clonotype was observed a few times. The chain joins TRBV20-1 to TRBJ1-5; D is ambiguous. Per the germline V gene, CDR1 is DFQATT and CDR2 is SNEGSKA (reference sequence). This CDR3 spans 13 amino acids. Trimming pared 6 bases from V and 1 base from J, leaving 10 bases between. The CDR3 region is CSAQQGSNQPQHF. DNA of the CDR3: TGCAGTGCCCAGCAAGGGAGCAATCAGCCCCAGCATTTT.

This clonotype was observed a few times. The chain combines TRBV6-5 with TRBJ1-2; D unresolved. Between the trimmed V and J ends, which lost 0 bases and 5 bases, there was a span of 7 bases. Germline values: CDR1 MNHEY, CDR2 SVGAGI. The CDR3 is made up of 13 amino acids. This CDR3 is CASSYSGKYGYTF. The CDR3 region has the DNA TGTGCCAGCAGTTACTCCGGAAAGTATGGCTACACCTTC.

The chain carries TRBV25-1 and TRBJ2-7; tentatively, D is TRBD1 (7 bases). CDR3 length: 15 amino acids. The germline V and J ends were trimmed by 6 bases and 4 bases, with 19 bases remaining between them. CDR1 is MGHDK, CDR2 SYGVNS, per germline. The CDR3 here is CASSAGSGRGYEQYF. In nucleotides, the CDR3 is TGTGCCAGCAGCGCCGGTAGCGGCAGGGGGTACGAGCAGTACTTC.

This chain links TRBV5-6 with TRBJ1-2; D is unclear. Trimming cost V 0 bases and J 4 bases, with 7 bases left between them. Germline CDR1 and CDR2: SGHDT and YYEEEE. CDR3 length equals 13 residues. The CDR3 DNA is TGTGCCAGCAGCTTGGCGGACGCCTATGGCTACACCTTC. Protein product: CASSLADAYGYTF.

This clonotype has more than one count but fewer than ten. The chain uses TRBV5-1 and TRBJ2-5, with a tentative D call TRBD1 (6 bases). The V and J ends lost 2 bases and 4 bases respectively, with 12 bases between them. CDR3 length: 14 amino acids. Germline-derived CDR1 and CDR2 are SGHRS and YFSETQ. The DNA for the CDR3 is TGCGCCAGCAGCTTTGGACAGATTGCAGAGACCCAGTACTTC. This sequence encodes CASSFGQIAETQYF.

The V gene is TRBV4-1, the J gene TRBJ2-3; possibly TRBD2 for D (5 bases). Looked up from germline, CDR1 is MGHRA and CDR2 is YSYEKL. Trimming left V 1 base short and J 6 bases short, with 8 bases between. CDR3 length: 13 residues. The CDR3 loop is CASSQGEWDTQYF. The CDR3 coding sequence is TGCGCCAGCAGCCAAGGGGAGTGGGATACGCAGTATTTT.

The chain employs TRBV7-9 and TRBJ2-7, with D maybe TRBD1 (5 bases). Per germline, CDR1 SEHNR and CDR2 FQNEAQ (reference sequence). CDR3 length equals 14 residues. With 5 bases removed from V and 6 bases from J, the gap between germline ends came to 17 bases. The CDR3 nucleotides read TGTGCCAGCAGCCTAGGGGATTTGTTTCCCGAGCAGTACGTC. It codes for CASSLGDLFPEQYV.

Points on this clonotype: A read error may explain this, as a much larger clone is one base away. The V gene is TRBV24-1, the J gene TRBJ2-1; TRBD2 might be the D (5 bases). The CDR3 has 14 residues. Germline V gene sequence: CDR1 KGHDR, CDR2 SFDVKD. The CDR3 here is CATSDYSSYTEQFF. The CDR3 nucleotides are TGTGCCACCAGCGACTATAGCTCCTACACTGAGCAGTTCTTC.

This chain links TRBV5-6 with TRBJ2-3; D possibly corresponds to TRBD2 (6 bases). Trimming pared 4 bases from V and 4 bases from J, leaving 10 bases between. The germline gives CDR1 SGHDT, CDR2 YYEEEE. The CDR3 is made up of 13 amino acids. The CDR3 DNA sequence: TGTGCCAGCAGCACACTAGCCCCAGATACGCAGTATTTT. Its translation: CASSTLAPDTQYF.

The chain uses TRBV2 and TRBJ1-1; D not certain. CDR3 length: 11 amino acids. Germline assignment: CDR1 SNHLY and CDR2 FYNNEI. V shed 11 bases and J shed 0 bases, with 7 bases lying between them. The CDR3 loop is CAQRLNTEAFF. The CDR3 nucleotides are TGTGCCCAGCGGTTGAACACTGAAGCTTTCTTT.

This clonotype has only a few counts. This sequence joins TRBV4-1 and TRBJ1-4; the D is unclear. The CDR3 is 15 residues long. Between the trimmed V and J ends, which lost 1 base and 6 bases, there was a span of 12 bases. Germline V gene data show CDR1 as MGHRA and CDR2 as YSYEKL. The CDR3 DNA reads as TGCGCCAGCAGCCAAGGGGGAAGGGTCTATGAAAAACTGTTTTTT. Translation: CASSQGGRVYEKLFF.

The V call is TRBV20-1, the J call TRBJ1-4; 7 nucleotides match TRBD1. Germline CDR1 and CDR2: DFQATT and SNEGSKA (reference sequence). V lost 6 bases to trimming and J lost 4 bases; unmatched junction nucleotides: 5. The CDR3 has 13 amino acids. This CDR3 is CSAAGQDNEKLFF. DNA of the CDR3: TGCAGTGCAGCTGGACAGGATAATGAAAAACTGTTTTTT.

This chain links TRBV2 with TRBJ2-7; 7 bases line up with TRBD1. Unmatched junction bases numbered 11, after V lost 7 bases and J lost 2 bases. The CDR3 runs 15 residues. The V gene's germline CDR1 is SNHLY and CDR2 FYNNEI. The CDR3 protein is CASIISGQLPYEQYF. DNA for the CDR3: TGTGCCAGCATTATTTCGGGACAGTTGCCCTACGAGCAGTACTTC.

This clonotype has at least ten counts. DNA of the CDR3: TGTGCCAGCAGTGGGGGGTTGAGAACAGATACGCAGTATTTT. Translation: CASSGGLRTDTQYF. The rearrangement uses TRBV3-1 and TRBJ2-3, with a tentative D call TRBD2 (6 bases). V dropped 6 bases and J dropped 3 bases, with 13 bases sitting between them. The CDR3 contains 14 residues. Germline V gene lookup returns CDR1 LGHDT and CDR2 YNNKEL (reference sequence).

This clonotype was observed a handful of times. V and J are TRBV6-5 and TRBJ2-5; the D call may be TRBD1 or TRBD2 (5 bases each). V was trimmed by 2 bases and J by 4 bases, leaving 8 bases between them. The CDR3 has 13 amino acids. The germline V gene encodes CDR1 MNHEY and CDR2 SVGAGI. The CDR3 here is CASSYPGAETQYF. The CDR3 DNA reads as TGTGCCAGCAGTTACCCCGGGGCAGAGACCCAGTACTTC.